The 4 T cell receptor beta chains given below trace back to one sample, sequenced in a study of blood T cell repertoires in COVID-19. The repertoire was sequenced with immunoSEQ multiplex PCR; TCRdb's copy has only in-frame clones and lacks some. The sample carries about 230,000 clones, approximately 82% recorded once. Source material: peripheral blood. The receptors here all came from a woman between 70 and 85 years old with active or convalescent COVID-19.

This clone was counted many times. This CDR3 reads CAISGDREYSEAFF. The CDR3 DNA is TGTGCCATCAGTGGTGACAGGGAGTACAGTGAAGCTTTCTTT. This chain uses TRBV10-3 with TRBJ1-1; 7 bases agree with TRBD1. Germline trimming cut 4 bases from V and 7 bases from J; bases unmatched to any gene: 9. Germline V gene sequence: CDR1 ENHRY, CDR2 SYGVKD. The CDR3 is made up of 14 amino acids.

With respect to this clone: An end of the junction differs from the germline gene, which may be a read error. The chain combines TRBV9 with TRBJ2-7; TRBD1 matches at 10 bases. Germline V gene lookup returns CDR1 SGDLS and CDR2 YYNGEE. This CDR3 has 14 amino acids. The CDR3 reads CASSTNPPGQGIVF. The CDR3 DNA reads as TGTGCCAGCAGCACAAACCCCCCGGGACAGGGGATAGTCTTC.

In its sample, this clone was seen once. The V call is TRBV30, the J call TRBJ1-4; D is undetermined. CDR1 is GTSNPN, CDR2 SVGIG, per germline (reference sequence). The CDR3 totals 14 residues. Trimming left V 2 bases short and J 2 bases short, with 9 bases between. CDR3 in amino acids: CAWSRRRTNEKLFF. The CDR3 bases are TGTGCCTGGAGTCGGAGACGGACTAATGAAAAACTGTTTTTT.

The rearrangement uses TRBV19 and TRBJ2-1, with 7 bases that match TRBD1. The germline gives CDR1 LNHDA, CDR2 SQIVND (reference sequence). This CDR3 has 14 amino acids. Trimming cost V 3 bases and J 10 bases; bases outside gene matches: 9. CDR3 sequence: CASSISRQGWEQFF. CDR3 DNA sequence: TGTGCCAGTAGTATCTCTCGACAGGGCTGGGAGCAGTTCTTC.